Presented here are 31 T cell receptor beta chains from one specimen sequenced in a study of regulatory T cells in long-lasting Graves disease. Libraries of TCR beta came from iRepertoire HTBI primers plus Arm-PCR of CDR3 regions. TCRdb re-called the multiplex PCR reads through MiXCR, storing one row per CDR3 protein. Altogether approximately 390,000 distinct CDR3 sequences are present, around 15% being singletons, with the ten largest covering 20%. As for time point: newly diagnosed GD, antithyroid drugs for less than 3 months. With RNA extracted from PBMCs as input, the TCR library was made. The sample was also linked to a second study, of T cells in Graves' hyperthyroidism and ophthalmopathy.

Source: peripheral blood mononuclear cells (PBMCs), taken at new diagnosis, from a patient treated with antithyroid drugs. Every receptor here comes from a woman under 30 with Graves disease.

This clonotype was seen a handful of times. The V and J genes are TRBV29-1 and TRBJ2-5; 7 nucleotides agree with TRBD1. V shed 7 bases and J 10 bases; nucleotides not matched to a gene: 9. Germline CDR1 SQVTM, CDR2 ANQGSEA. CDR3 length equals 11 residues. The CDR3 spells CSETLDRVQYF. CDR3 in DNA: TGCAGCGAGACACTAGACAGGGTCCAGTACTTC.

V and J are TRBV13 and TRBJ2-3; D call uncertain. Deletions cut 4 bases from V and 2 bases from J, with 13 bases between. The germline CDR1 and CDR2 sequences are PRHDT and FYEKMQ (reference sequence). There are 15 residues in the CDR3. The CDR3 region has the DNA TGTGCCAGCAGCTCTACCAAAACCCTCACAGATACGCAGTATTTT. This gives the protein CASSSTKTLTDTQYF.

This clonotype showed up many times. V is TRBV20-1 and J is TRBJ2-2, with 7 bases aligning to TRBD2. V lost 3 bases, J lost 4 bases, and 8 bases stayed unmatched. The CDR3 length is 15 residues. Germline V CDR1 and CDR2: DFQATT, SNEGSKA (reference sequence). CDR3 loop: CSASRLAEITGELFF. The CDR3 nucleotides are TGCAGTGCTAGTCGGCTAGCGGAGATCACCGGGGAGCTGTTTTTT.

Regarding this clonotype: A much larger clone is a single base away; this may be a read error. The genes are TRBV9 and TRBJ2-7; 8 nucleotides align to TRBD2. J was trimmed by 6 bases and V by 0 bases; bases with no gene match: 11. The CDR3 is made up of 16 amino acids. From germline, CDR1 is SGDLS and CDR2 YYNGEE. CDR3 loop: CASSVAPGSGSIEQYF. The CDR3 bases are TGTGCCAGCAGCGTAGCTCCCGGGAGCGGGAGCATCGAGCAGTACTTC.

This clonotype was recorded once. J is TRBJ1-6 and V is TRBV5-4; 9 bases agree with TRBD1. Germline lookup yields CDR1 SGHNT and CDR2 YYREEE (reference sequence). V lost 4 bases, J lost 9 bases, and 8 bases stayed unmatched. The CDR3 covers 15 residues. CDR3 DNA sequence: TGTGCCAGCAGCGGAGACAGGGGGATCAGTTCACCCCTCCACTTT. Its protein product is CASSGDRGISSPLHF.

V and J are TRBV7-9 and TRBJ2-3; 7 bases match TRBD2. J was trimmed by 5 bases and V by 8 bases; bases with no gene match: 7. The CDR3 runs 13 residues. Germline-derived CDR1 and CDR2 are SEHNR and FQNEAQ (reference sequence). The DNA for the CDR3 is TGTGCCAGCGGGGCGGGGAGGGGAGATACGCAGTATTTT. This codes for CASGAGRGDTQYF.

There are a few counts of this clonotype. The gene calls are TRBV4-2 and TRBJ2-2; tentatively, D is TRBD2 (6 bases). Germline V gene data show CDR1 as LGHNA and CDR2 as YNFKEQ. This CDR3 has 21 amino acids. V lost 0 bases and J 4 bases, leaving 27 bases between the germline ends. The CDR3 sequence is CASSQEVASVKDGVGTGELFF. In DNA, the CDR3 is TGTGCCAGCAGCCAAGAAGTGGCTAGCGTTAAGGACGGGGTGGGCACCGGGGAGCTGTTTTTT.

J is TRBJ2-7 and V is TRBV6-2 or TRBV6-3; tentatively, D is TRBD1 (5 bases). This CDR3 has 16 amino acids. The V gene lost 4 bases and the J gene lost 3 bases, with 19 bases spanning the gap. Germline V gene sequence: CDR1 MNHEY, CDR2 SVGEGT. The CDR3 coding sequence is TGTGCCAGCAGTTCCGGCTCGGTGACAGTTAACTACGAGCAGTACTTC. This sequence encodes CASSSGSVTVNYEQYF.

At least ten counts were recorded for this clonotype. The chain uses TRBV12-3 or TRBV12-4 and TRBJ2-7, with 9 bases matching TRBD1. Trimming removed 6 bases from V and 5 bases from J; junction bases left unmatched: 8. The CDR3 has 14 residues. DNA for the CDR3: TGTGCCAGCAGCCCGGGACAGGGTCTCAACGAGCAGTACTTC. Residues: CASSPGQGLNEQYF.

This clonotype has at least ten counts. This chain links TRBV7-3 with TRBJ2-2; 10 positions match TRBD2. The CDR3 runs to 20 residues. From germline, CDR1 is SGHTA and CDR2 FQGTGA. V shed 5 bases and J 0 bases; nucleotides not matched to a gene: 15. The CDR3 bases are TGTGCCAGCAGCCCCCGGCTTGGTACAGCGGGAGGGCCGAACACCGGGGAGCTGTTTTTT. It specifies CASSPRLGTAGGPNTGELFF.

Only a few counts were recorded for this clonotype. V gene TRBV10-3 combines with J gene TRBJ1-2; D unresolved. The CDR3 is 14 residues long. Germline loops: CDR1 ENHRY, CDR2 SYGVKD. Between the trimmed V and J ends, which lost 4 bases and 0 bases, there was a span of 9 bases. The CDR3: CAISGHSANYGYTF. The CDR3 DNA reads TGTGCCATCAGTGGACACTCAGCTAACTATGGCTACACCTTC.

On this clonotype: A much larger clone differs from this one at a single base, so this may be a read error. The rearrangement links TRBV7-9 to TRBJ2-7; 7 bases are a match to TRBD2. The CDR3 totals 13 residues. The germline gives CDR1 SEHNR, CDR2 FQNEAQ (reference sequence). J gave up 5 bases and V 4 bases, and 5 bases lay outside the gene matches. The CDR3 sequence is CASSSTSFDEQYF. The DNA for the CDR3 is TGTGCCAGCAGCTCGACTAGCTTCGACGAGCAGTACTTC. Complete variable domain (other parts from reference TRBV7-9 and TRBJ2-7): DTGVSQNPRHKITKRGQNVTFRCDPISEHNRLYWYRQTLGQGPEFLTYFQNEAQLEKSRLLSDRFSAERPKGSFSTLEIQRTEQGDSAMYLCASSSTSFDEQYFGPGTRLTVT.

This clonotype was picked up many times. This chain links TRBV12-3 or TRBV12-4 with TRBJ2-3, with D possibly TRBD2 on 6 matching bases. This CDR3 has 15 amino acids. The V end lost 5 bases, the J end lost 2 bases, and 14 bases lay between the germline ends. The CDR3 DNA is TGTGCCAGCAGTGGGGGACTGGCTAACACAGATACGCAGTATTTT. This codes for CASSGGLANTDTQYF.

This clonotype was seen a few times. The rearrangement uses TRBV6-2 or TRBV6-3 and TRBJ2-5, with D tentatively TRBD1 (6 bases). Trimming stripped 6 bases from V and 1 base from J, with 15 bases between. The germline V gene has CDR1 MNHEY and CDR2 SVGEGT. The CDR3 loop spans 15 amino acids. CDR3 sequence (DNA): TGTGCCAGCAGCCCGCTTGACAGGAGCCAAGAGACCCAGTACTTC. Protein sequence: CASSPLDRSQETQYF.

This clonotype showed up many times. The DNA for the CDR3 is TGTGCCAGCAGCCTAAGCGTGGCACCCCTCCACTTT. The encoded protein is CASSLSVAPLHF. The V gene is TRBV3-1, the J gene TRBJ1-6; D ambiguous. Germline assignment: CDR1 LGHDT and CDR2 YNNKEL (reference sequence). This CDR3 contains 12 residues. Trimming stripped 4 bases from V and 11 bases from J, with 9 bases between.

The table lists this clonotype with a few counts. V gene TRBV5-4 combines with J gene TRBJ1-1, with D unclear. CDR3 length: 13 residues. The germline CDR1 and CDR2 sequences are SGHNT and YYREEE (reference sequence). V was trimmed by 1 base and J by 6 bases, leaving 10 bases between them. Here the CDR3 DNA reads TGTGCCAGCAGCTTGCGTTGGGAACCTGAAGCTTTCTTT. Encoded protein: CASSLRWEPEAFF.

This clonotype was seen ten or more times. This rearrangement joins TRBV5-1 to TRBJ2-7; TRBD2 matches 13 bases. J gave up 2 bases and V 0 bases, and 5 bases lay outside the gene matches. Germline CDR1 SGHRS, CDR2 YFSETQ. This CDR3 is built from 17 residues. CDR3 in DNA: TGCGCCAGCAGCTTGGCGGGGACTAGCGGGACGACCTACGAGCAGTACTTC. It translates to CASSLAGTSGTTYEQYF.

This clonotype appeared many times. The CDR3 sequence is CASSLEFGTQYF. CDR3 nucleotide sequence: TGTGCCAGCAGCTTAGAATTCGGGACCCAGTACTTC. This chain connects TRBV7-9 to TRBJ2-5, with D hard to call. Looked up from germline, CDR1 is SEHNR and CDR2 is FQNEAQ (reference sequence). The V end lost 1 base, the J end lost 7 bases, and 7 bases lay between the germline ends. The CDR3 loop spans 12 amino acids.

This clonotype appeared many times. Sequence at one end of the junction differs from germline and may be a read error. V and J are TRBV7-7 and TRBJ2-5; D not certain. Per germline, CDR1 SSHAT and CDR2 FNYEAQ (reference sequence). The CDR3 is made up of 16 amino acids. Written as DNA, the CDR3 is TGTGCTAGCAGCTTAGAGGTCGGTGCAGCGCAAGAGACCCAGTACTTC. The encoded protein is CASSLEVGAAQETQYF.

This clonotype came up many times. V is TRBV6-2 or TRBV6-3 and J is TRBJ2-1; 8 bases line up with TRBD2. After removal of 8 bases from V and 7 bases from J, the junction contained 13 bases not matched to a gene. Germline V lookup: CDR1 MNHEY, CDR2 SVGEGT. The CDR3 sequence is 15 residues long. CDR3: CASSGGAGVRNEQFF. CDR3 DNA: TGTGCCAGCTCCGGGGGAGCGGGAGTTCGTAATGAGCAGTTCTTC.

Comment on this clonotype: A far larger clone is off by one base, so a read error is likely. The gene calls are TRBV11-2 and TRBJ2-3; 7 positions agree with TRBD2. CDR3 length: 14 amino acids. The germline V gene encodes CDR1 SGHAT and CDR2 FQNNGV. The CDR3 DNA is TGTGCCAGCAGCCTAGGGAGGGGAACAGATGCGCAGTATTTT. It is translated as CASSLGRGTDAQYF.

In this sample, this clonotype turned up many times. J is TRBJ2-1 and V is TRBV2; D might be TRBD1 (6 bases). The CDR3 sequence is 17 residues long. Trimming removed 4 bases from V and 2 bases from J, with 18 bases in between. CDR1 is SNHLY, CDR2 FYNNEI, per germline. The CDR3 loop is CASSGGNRERTYNEQFF. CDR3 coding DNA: TGTGCCAGCAGTGGGGGGAACAGGGAAAGGACCTACAATGAGCAGTTCTTC. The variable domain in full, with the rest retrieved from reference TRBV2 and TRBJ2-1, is EPEVTQTPSHQVTQMGQEVILRCVPISNHLYFYWYRQILGQKVEFLVSFYNNEISEKSEIFDDQFSVERPDGSNFTLKIRSTKLEDSAMYFCASSGGNRERTYNEQFFGPGTRLTVL.

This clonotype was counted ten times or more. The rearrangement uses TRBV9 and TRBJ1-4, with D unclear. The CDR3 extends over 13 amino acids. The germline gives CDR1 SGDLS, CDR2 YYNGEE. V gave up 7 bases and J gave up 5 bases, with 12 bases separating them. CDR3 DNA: TGTGCCAGCTCCGCAGGCAGAAATGAAAAACTGTTTTTT. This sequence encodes CASSAGRNEKLFF.

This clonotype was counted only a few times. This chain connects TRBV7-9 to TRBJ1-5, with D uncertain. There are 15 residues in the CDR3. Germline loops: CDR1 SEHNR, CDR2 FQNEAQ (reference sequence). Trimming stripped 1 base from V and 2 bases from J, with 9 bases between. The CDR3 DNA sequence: TGTGCCAGCAGCTTAGGGAAAGGTGGCAATCAGCCCCAGCATTTT. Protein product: CASSLGKGGNQPQHF.

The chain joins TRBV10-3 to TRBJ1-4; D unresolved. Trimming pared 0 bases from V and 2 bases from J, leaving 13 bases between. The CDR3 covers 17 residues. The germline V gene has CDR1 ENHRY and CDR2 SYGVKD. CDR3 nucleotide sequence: TGTGCCATCAGTGAGTCGTTTGCAGATACTACTAATGAAAAACTGTTTTTT. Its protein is CAISESFADTTNEKLFF.

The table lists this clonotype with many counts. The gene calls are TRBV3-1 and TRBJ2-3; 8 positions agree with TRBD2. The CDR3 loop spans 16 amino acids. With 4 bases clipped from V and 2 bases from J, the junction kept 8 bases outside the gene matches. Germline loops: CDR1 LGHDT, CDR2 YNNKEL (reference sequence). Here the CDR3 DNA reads TGTGCCAGCAGCCGGAAGCGGGGGCAATTCACAGATACGCAGTATTTT. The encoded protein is CASSRKRGQFTDTQYF.

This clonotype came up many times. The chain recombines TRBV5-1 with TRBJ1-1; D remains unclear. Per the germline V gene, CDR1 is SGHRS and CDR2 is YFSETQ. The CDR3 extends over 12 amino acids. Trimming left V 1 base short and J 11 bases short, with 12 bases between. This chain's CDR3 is CASSLSEGNAFF. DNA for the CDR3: TGCGCCAGCAGCTTGTCCGAGGGAAACGCTTTCTTT.

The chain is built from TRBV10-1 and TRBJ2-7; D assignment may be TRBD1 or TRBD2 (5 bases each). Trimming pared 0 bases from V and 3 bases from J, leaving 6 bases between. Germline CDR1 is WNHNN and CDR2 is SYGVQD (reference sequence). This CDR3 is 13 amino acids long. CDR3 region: CASSESGVYEQYF. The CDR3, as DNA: TGCGCCAGCAGTGAGTCGGGGGTCTACGAGCAGTACTTC.

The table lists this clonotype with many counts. The CDR3 loop is CASSLGADPQNTQYF. The DNA of the CDR3 is TGTGCCAGCAGTTTAGGGGCAGACCCCCAAAATACGCAGTATTTT. This rearrangement joins TRBV28 to TRBJ2-3; perhaps TRBD1 as D (5 bases). V shed 2 bases and J shed 7 bases, with 16 bases lying between them. The CDR3 runs to 15 residues. Germline CDR1 and CDR2: MDHEN and SYDVKM.

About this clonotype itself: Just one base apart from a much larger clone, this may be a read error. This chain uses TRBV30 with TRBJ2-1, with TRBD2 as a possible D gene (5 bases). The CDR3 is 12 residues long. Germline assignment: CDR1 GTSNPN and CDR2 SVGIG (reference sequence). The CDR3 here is CALDRGYNEQSF. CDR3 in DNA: TGTGCCTTGGACCGGGGATACAATGAGCAGTCCTTC.

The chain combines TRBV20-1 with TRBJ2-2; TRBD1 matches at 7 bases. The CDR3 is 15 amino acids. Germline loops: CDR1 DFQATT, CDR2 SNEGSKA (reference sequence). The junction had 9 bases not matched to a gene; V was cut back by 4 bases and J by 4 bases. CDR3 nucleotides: TGCAGTGCTATGAGTCGGGACAGCTTCACCGGGGAGCTGTTTTTT. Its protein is CSAMSRDSFTGELFF.